This T cell receptor beta chain was sequenced for a study of T cell changes during pregnancy in multiple sclerosis. Some clones are missing from TCRdb's copy, which holds only in-frame ones; the method was immunoSEQ multiplex PCR. The table shows roughly 45,000 clones, with 85% to 90% occurring only once. This clone has just a few counts. This CDR3 region has 16 residues. Trimming cost V 2 bases and J 6 bases; bases outside gene matches: 4. In germline, CDR1 is MDHEN, CDR2 SYDVKM. This clonotype originated in a female donor in good health, enrolled as a control in a pregnancy study. The specimen was peripheral blood, collected in the first trimester of pregnancy. The chain couples TRBV28 to TRBJ2-1; 13 bases match TRBD2. This CDR3 reads CASSLSRTSGSNEQFF. The CDR3 nucleotides are TGTGCCAGCAGTTTAAGTCGGACTAGCGGGAGCAATGAGCAGTTCTTC. The full variable domain, with the rest looked up from reference TRBV28 and TRBJ2-1, is DVKVTQSSRYLVKRTGEKVFLECVQDMDHENMFWYRQDPGLGLRLIYFSYDVKMKEKGDIPEGYSVSREKKERFSLILESASTNQTSMYLCASSLSRTSGSNEQFFGPGTRLTVL.